This T cell receptor (beta chain) was sequenced in a study of CD8+ T cells in alopecia areata. Sequencing templates came from extracted RNA that was reverse transcribed into cDNA. TCRdb's copy holds only in-frame clones and misses some; the assay was immunoSEQ multiplex PCR. The table has 150,000 or so clones, roughly 50% seen once. The V and J ends lost 5 bases and 0 bases respectively, with 14 bases between them. The CDR3 is made up of 16 amino acids. Germline lookup yields CDR1 SGHAT and CDR2 FQNNGV. This clone was recorded a few times. The sequencing sample was made of CD4+ T cells sorted from blood. The receptor comes from a human donor with alopecia areata. The gene calls are TRBV11-2 and TRBJ2-4; D is undetermined. Here the CDR3 reads CASSPGVFLAKNIQYF. CDR3 DNA sequence: TGTGCCAGCAGCCCTGGGGTCTTTCTAGCCAAAAACATTCAGTACTTC. The whole variable domain, filled in from reference TRBV11-2 and TRBJ2-4, reads EAGVAQSPRYKIIEKRQSVAFWCNPISGHATLYWYQQILGQGPKLLIQFQNNGVVDDSQLPKDRFSAERLKGVDSTLKIQPAKLEDSAVYLCASSPGVFLAKNIQYFGAGTRLSVL.